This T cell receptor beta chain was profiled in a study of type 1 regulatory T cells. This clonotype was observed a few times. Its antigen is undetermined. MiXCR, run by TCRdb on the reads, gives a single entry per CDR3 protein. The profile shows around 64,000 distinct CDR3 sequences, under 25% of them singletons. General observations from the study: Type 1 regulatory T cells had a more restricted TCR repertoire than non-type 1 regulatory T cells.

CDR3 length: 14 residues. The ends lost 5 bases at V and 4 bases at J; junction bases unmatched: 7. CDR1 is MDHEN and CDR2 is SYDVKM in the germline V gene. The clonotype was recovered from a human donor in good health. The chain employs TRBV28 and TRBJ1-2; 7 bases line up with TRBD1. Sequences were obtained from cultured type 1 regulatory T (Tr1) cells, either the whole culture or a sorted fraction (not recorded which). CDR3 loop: CASSRSGTAYGYTF. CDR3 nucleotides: TGTGCCAGCAGTCGATCCGGGACAGCCTATGGCTACACCTTC.